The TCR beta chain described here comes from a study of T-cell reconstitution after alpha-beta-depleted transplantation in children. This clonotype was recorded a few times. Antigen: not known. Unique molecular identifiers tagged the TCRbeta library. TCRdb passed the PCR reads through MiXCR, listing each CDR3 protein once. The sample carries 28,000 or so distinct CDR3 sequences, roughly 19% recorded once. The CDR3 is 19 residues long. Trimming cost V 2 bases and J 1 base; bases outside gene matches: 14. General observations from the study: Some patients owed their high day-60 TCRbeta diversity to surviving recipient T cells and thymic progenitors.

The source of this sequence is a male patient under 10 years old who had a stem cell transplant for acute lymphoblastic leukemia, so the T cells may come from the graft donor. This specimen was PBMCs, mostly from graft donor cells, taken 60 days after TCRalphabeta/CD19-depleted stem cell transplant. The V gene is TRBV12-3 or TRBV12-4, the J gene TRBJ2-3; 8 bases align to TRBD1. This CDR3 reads CASSLFGGGTGGGTDTQYF. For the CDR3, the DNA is TGTGCCAGCAGTTTATTCGGTGGCGGGACAGGAGGTGGCACAGATACGCAGTATTTT.